The 26 T cell receptor beta chains presented below share a single source sample, sequenced in a study of CD8+CD57+ T cells in acquired aplastic anemia. Profiling that covered TCR beta VDJ and CDR3 relied on genomic DNA as its template. Using its own MiXCR run on the reads, TCRdb lists one record per CDR3 protein. The sample includes about 190,000 distinct CDR3 sequences, approximately 49% seen only once; the top ten take 15% to 20%. The sample was sorted CD4+, CD8+, or CD8+CD57+ T cells (not recorded which) from PBMCs. The receptor source for this set is a human donor in good health, serving as a control.

This chain uses TRBV7-2 with TRBJ2-3; possible D gene TRBD2, 6 bases. Germline V gene data show CDR1 as SGHTA and CDR2 as FQGNSA. This CDR3 has 12 residues. The CDR3 sequence: CAKGTSTDTQYF. CDR3 bases: TGTGCGAAGGGGACTAGCACAGATACGCAGTATTTT.

V gene TRBV7-2 combines with J gene TRBJ2-5, with 9 bases identical to TRBD2. The CDR3 is 14 amino acids. V lost 3 bases to trimming and J lost 3 bases; unmatched junction nucleotides: 2. Germline V gene lookup returns CDR1 SGHTA and CDR2 FQGNSA. This chain's CDR3 is CASSLRLAEETQYF. CDR3 DNA sequence: TGTGCCAGCAGCTTGAGACTAGCGGAAGAGACCCAGTACTTC.

This clonotype has at least ten counts. The chain employs TRBV15 and TRBJ2-1; D uncertain. V was pared by 0 bases and J by 0 bases, with 12 bases between. This CDR3 is built from 17 residues. Germline lookup yields CDR1 LNHNV and CDR2 YYDKDF (reference sequence). CDR3 protein: CATSRDVRMASYNEQFF. The CDR3 bases are TGTGCCACCAGCAGAGATGTAAGGATGGCCTCCTACAATGAGCAGTTCTTC. The full variable domain, rest sourced from reference TRBV15 and TRBJ2-1, is DAMVIQNPRYQVTQFGKPVTLSCSQTLNHNVMYWYQQKSSQAPKLLFHYYDKDFNNEADTPDNFQSRRPNTSFCFLDIRSPGLGDTAMYLCATSRDVRMASYNEQFFGPGTRLTVL.

Points on this clonotype: A read error may produce the germline difference seen at one junction end. The chain combines TRBV14 with TRBJ2-7; 10 nucleotides align to TRBD1. From germline, CDR1 is SGHDN and CDR2 FVKESK. CDR3 size: 15 residues. The CDR3 region has the DNA TGTGCCAGCAGCCACGGGACAGGGGTCTCCTATGAGCAGTACTTC. Translating gives CASSHGTGVSYEQYF.

This chain uses TRBV20-1 with TRBJ1-1; D remains ambiguous. Trimming cost V 1 base and J 1 base, with 10 bases left between them. The CDR3 consists of 14 residues. Germline values: CDR1 DFQATT, CDR2 SNEGSKA (reference sequence). The DNA of the CDR3 is TGCAGTGCTAGAGCTCCTCCAGGGAACACTGAAGCTTTCTTT. This gives the protein CSARAPPGNTEAFF.

This clonotype was seen at least ten times. The gene calls are TRBV28 and TRBJ1-1; the match to TRBD1 covers 7 bases. The CDR3 is 12 amino acids. V lost 7 bases to trimming and J lost 11 bases; unmatched junction nucleotides: 10. Germline V gives CDR1 MDHEN, CDR2 SYDVKM. CDR3 sequence: CASMRQGVEAFF. DNA for the CDR3: TGTGCCAGCATGAGGCAGGGGGTTGAGGCTTTCTTT.

There are a few counts of this clonotype. Written as DNA, the CDR3 is TGTGCCAGCAGTTACGGGAGCGGACAGGGGTCGAAAGCTTTCTTT. It translates to CASSYGSGQGSKAFF. The V call is TRBV6-2 or TRBV6-3, the J call TRBJ1-1; 9 bases fit TRBD1. Germline CDR1 MNHEY, CDR2 SVGEGT. The CDR3 is made up of 15 amino acids. Trimming removed 2 bases from V and 9 bases from J; junction bases left unmatched: 10.

The V call is TRBV12-3 or TRBV12-4, the J call TRBJ2-7, with D unclear. CDR3 length: 12 amino acids. The V end lost 1 base, the J end lost 6 bases, and 7 bases lay between the germline ends. The CDR3, as DNA: TGTGCCAGCAGTTTAGAGGGAAGCGAGCAGTACTTC. Amino acid sequence: CASSLEGSEQYF.

This rearrangement joins TRBV2 to TRBJ2-3; D is uncertain. Between the trimmed V and J ends, which lost 6 bases and 0 bases, there was a span of 16 bases. The CDR3 has 16 amino acids. Germline V gene sequence: CDR1 SNHLY, CDR2 FYNNEI. The CDR3 nucleotides read TGTGCCAGCAGCGCCAGTTTGGGAACTAGCACAGATACGCAGTATTTT. It specifies CASSASLGTSTDTQYF.

V is TRBV15 and J is TRBJ1-5; TRBD1 matches 11 bases. CDR1 is LNHNV and CDR2 is YYDKDF in the germline V gene (reference sequence). Trimming at V came to 1 base and at J to 6 bases, leaving 5 bases not matched to a gene. CDR3 length equals 16 residues. The CDR3 is CATSRVGGTGGQPQHF. The CDR3 region has the DNA TGTGCCACCAGCAGAGTTGGGGGGACAGGGGGTCAGCCCCAGCATTTT.

This clonotype was seen only a few times. The junction does not match germline at one end; this may be a read error. The chain links TRBV29-1 to TRBJ1-2; 7 bases fit TRBD1. The CDR3 loop spans 14 amino acids. Germline V gene data show CDR1 as SQVTM and CDR2 as ANQGSEA. The CDR3 DNA follows: TGTAGCGTCACGACAGGGATGGGGACCTATGGCTACACCTTC. Protein: CSVTTGMGTYGYTF.

This clonotype was recorded a few times. A much bigger clone sits one base away, suggesting this may be a read error. The chain recombines TRBV5-4 with TRBJ1-6; D is unclear. Germline values: CDR1 SGHNT, CDR2 YYREEE (reference sequence). This CDR3 region has 15 residues. Here the CDR3 DNA reads TGTGCCAGCGGCTTAAGCTACACGGGTAATTCACCCCTCCACTTT. It is translated as CASGLSYTGNSPLHF. Full variable domain (remainder filled in from reference TRBV5-4 and TRBJ1-6): ETGVTQSPTHLIKTRGQQVTLRCSSQSGHNTVSWYQQALGQGPQFIFQYYREEENGRGNFPPRFSGLQFPNYSSELNVNALELDDSALYLCASGLSYTGNSPLHFGNGTRLTVT.

Regarding this clonotype: The germline gene is not matched at one end of the junction; a read error may be the cause. The genes are TRBV7-9 and TRBJ2-6, with D perhaps matching TRBD1 (6 bases). The CDR3 is made up of 18 amino acids. Germline V gene sequence: CDR1 SEHNR, CDR2 FQNEAQ (reference sequence). CDR3: CASSSPRDTSSGVNVLTF. For the CDR3, the DNA is TGTGCCAGCAGCTCCCCCCGGGACACATCCTCTGGGGTCAACGTCCTGACTTTC.

The rearrangement links TRBV29-1 to TRBJ2-1; maybe TRBD2 (5 bases). This CDR3 is built from 14 residues. Trimming stripped 4 bases from V and 0 bases from J, with 10 bases between. In germline, CDR1 is SQVTM, CDR2 ANQGSEA. CDR3 in amino acids: CSVVGVSSYNEQFF. In nucleotides, the CDR3 is TGCAGCGTTGTCGGGGTAAGCTCCTACAATGAGCAGTTCTTC.

Comments on this clonotype: A much larger clone lies a single base off, so this may be a read error. The genes are TRBV24-1 and TRBJ2-1, with 13 positions matching TRBD2. The CDR3 covers 17 residues. The germline CDR1 and CDR2 sequences are KGHDR and SFDVKD. Germline trimming cut 5 bases from V and 8 bases from J; bases unmatched to any gene: 11. In nucleotides, the CDR3 is TGTGCCACCAGTGCAAAAGGACTAGCGGGGGTGGCTTATGAGCAGTTCTTC. It yields the protein CATSAKGLAGVAYEQFF.

This clonotype was seen repeatedly, ten times or more. V is TRBV4-3 and J is TRBJ1-2; D is undetermined. V was pared by 2 bases and J by 0 bases, with 10 bases between. This CDR3 is built from 15 residues. Germline assignment: CDR1 LGHNA and CDR2 YSLEER. Here the CDR3 DNA reads TGCGCCAGCAGCCAAAGGGCCGCTGCTAACTATGGCTACACCTTC. Its translation: CASSQRAAANYGYTF.

J is TRBJ1-2 and V is TRBV9; the D is unclear. Germline CDR1 reads SGDLS; CDR2 reads YYNGEE. The length of the CDR3 is 13 residues. V lost 4 bases and J lost 7, with 14 bases in between. The CDR3 loop is CASSPGPGSGYTF. The DNA for the CDR3 is TGTGCCAGCAGCCCAGGTCCCGGTAGTGGCTACACCTTC.

This rearrangement joins TRBV24-1 to TRBJ2-5; TRBD1 agrees at 12 bases. The CDR3 covers 15 residues. V shed 7 bases, J shed 9 bases, and the junction held 11 bases outside the gene matches. Germline CDR1 reads KGHDR; CDR2 reads SFDVKD. CDR3 sequence reads: CATSPGTGGRESQYF. The CDR3 DNA is TGTGCCACCAGCCCCGGGACAGGGGGCCGGGAGTCCCAGTACTTC.

This clonotype has a count of ten or more. This chain uses TRBV7-2 with TRBJ1-6; D gene uncertain. V was cut by 4 bases and J by 0 bases, with 10 bases left in between. This CDR3 is built from 16 residues. Germline V lookup: CDR1 SGHTA, CDR2 FQGNSA. The DNA of the CDR3 is TGTGCCAGCAGCTCGTTCGCAGGCTCCTATAATTCACCCCTCCACTTT. Encoded protein: CASSSFAGSYNSPLHF.

V and J are TRBV6-2 or TRBV6-3 and TRBJ1-6; unclear D gene. This CDR3 contains 19 residues. Trimming stripped 4 bases from V and 2 bases from J, with 21 bases between. Germline-derived CDR1 and CDR2 are MNHEY and SVGEGT. CDR3 bases: TGTGCCAGCAGTTTGCTGTCCCAGGCTGGGGTAACCTATAATTCACCCCTCCACTTT. Its translation is CASSLLSQAGVTYNSPLHF.

This clonotype was seen more than once but under ten times. At one end the junction does not follow the germline gene, possibly because of a read error. The CDR3: CASGLVGRRAEAFF. In nucleotides, the CDR3 is TGTGCCAGCGGCTTGGTGGGGAGGAGGGCTGAAGCTTTCTTT. The gene calls are TRBV11-2 and TRBJ1-6; D is undetermined. TRBJ1-1 matches the DNA end more closely, so the J call is doubtful. The germline gives CDR1 SGHAT, CDR2 FQNNGV. This CDR3 has 14 residues.

The sample holds one count of this clonotype. This chain joins TRBV2 and TRBJ2-7, with a possible D match to TRBD1 (6 bases). The germline V gene encodes CDR1 SNHLY and CDR2 FYNNEI. CDR3 length: 11 residues. Written as DNA, the CDR3 is TGTGCTAGAGGGCAGGGGTACGAGCAGTACTTC. This gives the protein CARGQGYEQYF.

As regards this clonotype: This may stem from a read error, because a much larger clone lies one nucleotide away. The CDR3 does not close with the conserved phenylalanine or tryptophan, likely indicating a read error. The chain uses TRBV6-5 and TRBJ1-1; D is possibly TRBD1 (5 bases). Trimming pared 0 bases from V and 6 bases from J, leaving 11 bases between. CDR3 size: 14 residues. CDR1 and CDR2 from the germline V gene are MNHEY and SVGAGI. The CDR3 DNA follows: TGTGCCAGCAGTTACTCGAGTACAGGCGCTGAAGCTTTCTCT. It encodes CASSYSSTGAEAFS.

The chain recombines TRBV20-1 with TRBJ2-7, with a tentative D call TRBD1 (6 bases). V was trimmed by 6 bases and J by 5 bases, leaving 14 bases between them. The CDR3 runs 12 residues. Germline V gene sequence: CDR1 DFQATT, CDR2 SNEGSKA (reference sequence). For the CDR3, the DNA is TGCAGTGCCATTACAGGGAGCCACGAGCAGTACTTC. The encoded protein is CSAITGSHEQYF.

The V and J genes are TRBV9 and TRBJ2-7; no clear D. Germline CDR1 SGDLS, CDR2 YYNGEE. This CDR3 region has 13 residues. V lost 5 bases to trimming and J lost 3 bases, with 12 bases between them. For the CDR3, the DNA is TGTGCCAGCAGTGCTAGTCCGGGCTACGAGCAGTACTTC. Protein product: CASSASPGYEQYF.

In its sample, this clonotype was seen many times. The chain is built from TRBV20-1 and TRBJ2-5; D remains unclear. This CDR3 comprises 11 residues. CDR1 is DFQATT, CDR2 SNEGSKA, per germline (reference sequence). Trimming took 6 bases from V and 4 from J, leaving 9 bases between them. CDR3 residues: CSALIGETQYF. CDR3 DNA sequence: TGCAGTGCCTTAATTGGAGAGACCCAGTACTTC.